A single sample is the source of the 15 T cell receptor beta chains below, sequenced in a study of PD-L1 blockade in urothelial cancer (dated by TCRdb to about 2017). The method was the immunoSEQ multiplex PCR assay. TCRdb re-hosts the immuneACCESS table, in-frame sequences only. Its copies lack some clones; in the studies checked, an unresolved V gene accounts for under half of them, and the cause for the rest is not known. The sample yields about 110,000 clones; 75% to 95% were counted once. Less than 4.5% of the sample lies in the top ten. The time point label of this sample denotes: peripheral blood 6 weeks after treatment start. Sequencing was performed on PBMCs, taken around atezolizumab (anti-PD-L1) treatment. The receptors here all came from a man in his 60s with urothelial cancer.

CDR3 residues: CASSQEVAAANYGYTF. As DNA, the CDR3 is TGCGCCAGCAGCCAAGAAGTCGCGGCGGCTAACTATGGCTACACCTTC. The genes are TRBV4-3 and TRBJ1-2; unclear D gene. V was cut by 0 bases and J by 0 bases, with 11 bases left in between. This CDR3 has 16 amino acids. CDR1 is LGHNA and CDR2 is YSLEER in the germline V gene.

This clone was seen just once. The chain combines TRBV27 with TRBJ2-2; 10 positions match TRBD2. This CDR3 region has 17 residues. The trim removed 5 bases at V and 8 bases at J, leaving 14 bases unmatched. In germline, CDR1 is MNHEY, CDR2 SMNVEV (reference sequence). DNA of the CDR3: TGTGCCAGCAGTCACACCCTACCCAGCGGGAGGGGAGGGGAGCTGTTTTTT. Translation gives CASSHTLPSGRGGELFF.

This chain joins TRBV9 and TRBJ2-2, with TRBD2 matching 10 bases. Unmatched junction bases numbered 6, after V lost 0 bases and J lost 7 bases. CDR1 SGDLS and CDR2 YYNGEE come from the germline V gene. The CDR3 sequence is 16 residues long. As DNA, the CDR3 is TGTGCCAGCAGCGTAGACCTAGCGGGAGCCGGCGGGGAGCTGTTTTTT. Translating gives CASSVDLAGAGGELFF.

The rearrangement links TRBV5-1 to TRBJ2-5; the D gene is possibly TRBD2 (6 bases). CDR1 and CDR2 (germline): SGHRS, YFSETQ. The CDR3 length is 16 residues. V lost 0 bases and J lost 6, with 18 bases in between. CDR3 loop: CASSLVGGAQGKTQYF. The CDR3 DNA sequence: TGCGCCAGCAGCTTGGTAGGCGGGGCCCAAGGAAAGACCCAGTACTTC.

Here the CDR3 reads CASSLGQGLFEKLFF. The CDR3 DNA reads TGTGCCAGCAGCTTAGGCCAGGGGTTGTTTGAAAAACTGTTTTTT. The rearrangement uses TRBV7-2 and TRBJ1-4; maybe TRBD1 (6 bases). V was pared by 1 base and J by 7 bases, with 13 bases between. This CDR3 spans 15 amino acids. CDR1 is SGHTA, CDR2 FQGNSA, per germline.

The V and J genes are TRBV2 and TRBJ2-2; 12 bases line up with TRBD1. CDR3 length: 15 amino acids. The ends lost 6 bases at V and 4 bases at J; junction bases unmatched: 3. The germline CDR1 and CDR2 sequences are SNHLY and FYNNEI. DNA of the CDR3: TGTGCCAGCAGGATGGGACAGGGGGCCACCGGGGAGCTGTTTTTT. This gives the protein CASRMGQGATGELFF.

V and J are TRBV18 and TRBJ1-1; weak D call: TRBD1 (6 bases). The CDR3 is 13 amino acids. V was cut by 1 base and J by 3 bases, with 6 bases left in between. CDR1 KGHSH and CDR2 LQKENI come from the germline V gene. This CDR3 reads CASSPQGDTEAFF. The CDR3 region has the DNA TGTGCCAGCTCACCACAGGGGGACACTGAAGCTTTCTTT. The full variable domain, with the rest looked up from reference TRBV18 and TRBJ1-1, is NAGVMQNPRHLVRRRGQEARLRCSPMKGHSHVYWYRQLPEEGLKFMVYLQKENIIDESGMPKERFSAEFPKEGPSILRIQQVVRGDSAAYFCASSPQGDTEAFFGQGTRLTVV.

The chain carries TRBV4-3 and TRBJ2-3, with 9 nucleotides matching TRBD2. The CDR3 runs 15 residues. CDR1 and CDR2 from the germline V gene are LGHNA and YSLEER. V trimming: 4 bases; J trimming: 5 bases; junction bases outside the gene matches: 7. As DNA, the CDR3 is TGCGCCAGCAGCCTAAGCGGGAGGCCGTTAGATACGCAGTATTTT. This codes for CASSLSGRPLDTQYF.

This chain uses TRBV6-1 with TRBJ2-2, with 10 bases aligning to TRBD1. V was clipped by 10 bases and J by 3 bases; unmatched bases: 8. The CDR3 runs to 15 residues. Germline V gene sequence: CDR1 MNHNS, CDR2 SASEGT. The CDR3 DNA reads TGTGCCACTGCCAGGGACAGGGGACACACCGGGGAGCTGTTTTTT. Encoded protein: CATARDRGHTGELFF.

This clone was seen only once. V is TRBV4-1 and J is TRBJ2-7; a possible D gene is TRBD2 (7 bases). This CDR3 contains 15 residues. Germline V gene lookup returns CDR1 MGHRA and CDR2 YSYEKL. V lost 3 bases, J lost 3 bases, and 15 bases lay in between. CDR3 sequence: CASSQIGGGDYEQYF. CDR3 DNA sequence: TGCGCCAGCAGCCAGATCGGCGGGGGCGACTACGAGCAGTACTTC.

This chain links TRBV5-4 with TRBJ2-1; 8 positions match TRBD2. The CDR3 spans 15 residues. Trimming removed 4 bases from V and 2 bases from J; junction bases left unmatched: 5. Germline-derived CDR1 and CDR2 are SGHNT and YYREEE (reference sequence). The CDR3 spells CASSQTSATYNEQFF. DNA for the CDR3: TGTGCCAGCAGCCAGACTAGCGCTACCTACAATGAGCAGTTCTTC.

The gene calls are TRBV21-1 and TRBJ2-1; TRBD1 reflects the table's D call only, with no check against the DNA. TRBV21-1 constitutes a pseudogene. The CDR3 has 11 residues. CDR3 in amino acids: CASARDNEQFF. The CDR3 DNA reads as TGTGCCAGCGCCAGGGACAATGAGCAGTTCTTC.

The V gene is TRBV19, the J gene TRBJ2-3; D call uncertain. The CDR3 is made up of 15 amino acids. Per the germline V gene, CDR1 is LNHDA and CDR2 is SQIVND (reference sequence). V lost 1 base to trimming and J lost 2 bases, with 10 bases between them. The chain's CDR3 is CASSIGSLSTDTQYF. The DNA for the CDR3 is TGTGCCAGTAGTATAGGCTCCCTATCCACAGATACGCAGTATTTT.

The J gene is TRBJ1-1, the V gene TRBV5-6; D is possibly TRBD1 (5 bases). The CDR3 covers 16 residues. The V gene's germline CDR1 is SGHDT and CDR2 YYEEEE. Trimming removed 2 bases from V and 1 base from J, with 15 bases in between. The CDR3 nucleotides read TGTGCCAGCAGCTTAAGCTCGACAGAAAGGAACACTGAAGCTTTCTTT. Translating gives CASSLSSTERNTEAFF.

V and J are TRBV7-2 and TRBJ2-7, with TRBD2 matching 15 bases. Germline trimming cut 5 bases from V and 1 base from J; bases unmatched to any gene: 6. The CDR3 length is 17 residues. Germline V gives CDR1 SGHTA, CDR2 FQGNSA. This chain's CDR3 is CASSLSGLAGGSYEQYF. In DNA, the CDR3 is TGTGCCAGCAGCCTTTCGGGACTAGCGGGGGGTTCCTACGAGCAGTACTTC.